This T cell receptor (beta chain) derives from a study of regulatory dendritic cells for organ transplantation (dated 2017 in TCRdb). Context from the whole study: To make regulatory dendritic cells, monocytes were cultured with vitamin D3 on days 0 and 4, plus IL-10 on day 4. On day 6, LPS was added to the DC cultures to test how the DCs responded to a strong maturation-inducing agent. Before and after allostimulation with regulatory or mature dendritic cells, TCRbeta repertoires were sequenced from sorted naive and memory CD4+ and CD8+ T cells. Paper-wide results and their limitations: Among the resting subsets, the most alloreactive TCR clonotypes were found in memory CD8+ T cells. Only a couple of subjects were sequenced, and the authors noted considerable between-individual heterogeneity in the alloreactive memory CD8+ T cell pool. Naive CD4+ and CD8+ T cells showed highly diverse repertoires, whereas memory cells were less diverse and memory CD8+ cells were the most oligoclonal. In both subjects, allostimulation led to expansion of memory CD8+ clones, though the expansion induced by regulatory dendritic cells appeared to be more limited than that induced by mature dendritic cells.

V sheds 4 bases and J sheds 1 base, leaving 7 bases between their ends. The CDR3 sequence holds 13 residues, the cysteine and phenylalanine included. The CDR3 DNA has 39 bases and is translated from base 1. The germline V gene supplies CDR1 SNHLY and CDR2 FYNNEI. Multiplexed two-step PCR with Vbeta-specific forward primers and Jbeta-specific reverse primers was used to amplify TCRbeta CDR3 regions. Through the immunoSEQ service, TCRbeta libraries were sequenced on an Illumina instrument. Per the original workflow: IMGT annotation was used to assign V, D and J genes, and synthetic CDR3 analogues were used to correct the counts for multiplex PCR bias. Repertoire clonality was computed in the immunoSEQ Analyzer as one minus normalized Shannon entropy. Clonal expansion was defined using Fisher's exact test with Benjamini-Hochberg false discovery rate control and a two-tailed threshold of P<0.01. TCRdb holds this immuneACCESS table with in-frame rearrangements only. Some clones are missing; in checked studies, unresolved V genes explain under half, and the rest has no known cause. V, J and clone size were drawn from that table, and D and trimming were deduced from the DNA. The sample table records approximately 22,000 clones; over 75% of these occur just once. The top ten hold over 0.25% of the sample.

This clone has only a few counts. Its antigen is not yet known. Base qualities are not recorded, but no much larger clone differs from it by a single base. Sorted T cell subsets were CFSE-labeled and co-cultured for around 5 days with allogeneic regulatory or mature dendritic cells at a 1:10 DC:T ratio. FACS was used to sort naive T cells as CD45RA+ cells and memory T cells as CD45RO+ CD4+ or CD8+ cells. T cells for TCR sequencing came from two healthy control subjects. The Qiagen DNeasy Blood & Tissue Kit was used to extract genomic DNA. The sequenced sample was naive CD4+ T cells from blood cultured with dendritic cells. Sample cell subset or site, as interpreted from the label and publication: CD45RA+ naive T cells. The rearranged segments are TRBV2 and TRBJ1-2, with TRBD1 perhaps the D gene, on 6 matching bases. The TCR was taken from a human donor in good health. The DNA sequence reads TGTGCCAGCAGTGTAGGGGGTAACTATGGCTACACCTTC. This yields the protein CASSVGGNYGYTF.